What follows are 23 T cell receptor beta chains derived from one specimen sequenced in a study of OX40 agonist ivuxolimab in advanced cancers. This table comes from immunoSEQ multiplex PCR, and its TCRdb copy is limited to in-frame clones, with some not included. Among about 67,000 clones, approximately 90% were seen once, and the ten largest hold about 0.31%. The input for sequencing was CD4+ or CD8+ T cells sorted from blood, taken in a trial of the OX40 agonist ivuxolimab. These receptors all come from an adult with an advanced solid tumor such as melanoma, head and neck, liver or kidney cancer.

This chain connects TRBV19 to TRBJ2-2; D remains unclear. CDR3 length equals 10 residues. Germline V lookup: CDR1 LNHDA, CDR2 SQIVND (reference sequence). The V end lost 6 bases, the J end lost 6 bases, and 2 bases lay between the germline ends. CDR3 in DNA: TGTGCCAGTAGGGCCGGGGAGCTGTTTTTT. Its protein product is CASRAGELFF.

This clone was counted once. The chain couples TRBV27 to TRBJ2-1, with TRBD1 matching 8 bases. Germline assignment: CDR1 MNHEY and CDR2 SMNVEV (reference sequence). The CDR3 consists of 15 residues. Trimming at V came to 4 bases and at J to 7 bases, leaving 9 bases not matched to a gene. The CDR3 sequence is CASSSGQVAGNEQFF. For the CDR3, the DNA is TGTGCCAGCAGTTCGGGACAGGTCGCCGGAAATGAGCAGTTCTTC.

The chain links TRBV28 to TRBJ2-7; D could derive from TRBD1 or TRBD2 (6 bases each). The CDR3 is 15 amino acids. Trimming removed 6 bases from V and 4 bases from J, with 19 bases in between. Germline-derived CDR1 and CDR2 are MDHEN and SYDVKM. The CDR3 spells CASRLGGTGSYEQYF. As DNA, the CDR3 is TGTGCCAGCAGACTAGGGGGGACGGGGTCTTACGAGCAGTACTTC.

The chain combines TRBV7-3 with TRBJ2-5; no reliable D call. Trimming pared 5 bases from V and 1 base from J, leaving 8 bases between. Germline assignment: CDR1 SGHTA and CDR2 FQGTGA. The CDR3 sequence is 13 residues long. CDR3 sequence (DNA): TGTGCCAGCAGCCGAAGGTCCCAAGAGACCCAGTACTTC. Translated, it gives CASSRRSQETQYF.

The rearrangement uses TRBV5-1 and TRBJ2-7; 7 bases line up with TRBD2. Germline V gene lookup returns CDR1 SGHRS and CDR2 YFSETQ. V lost 4 bases and J lost 0; bases outside the gene matches: 10. The CDR3 is 16 amino acids. The CDR3 reads CASSPTPSGASYEQYF. The CDR3 coding sequence is TGCGCCAGCAGCCCCACCCCTAGCGGAGCCTCCTACGAGCAGTACTTC.

The V gene is TRBV2, the J gene TRBJ2-5; unclear D gene. CDR1 is SNHLY, CDR2 FYNNEI, per germline. Trimming stripped 4 bases from V and 3 bases from J, with 9 bases between. The CDR3 has 13 amino acids. Here the CDR3 DNA reads TGTGCCAGCAGTGGGGGTGCGAAAGAGACCCAGTACTTC. This translates into CASSGGAKETQYF. Supplemented by reference TRBV2 and TRBJ2-5, the full variable domain reads EPEVTQTPSHQVTQMGQEVILRCVPISNHLYFYWYRQILGQKVEFLVSFYNNEISEKSEIFDDQFSVERPDGSNFTLKIRSTKLEDSAMYFCASSGGAKETQYFGPGTRLLVL.

The CDR3 DNA sequence: TGCGCCAGCAGCCCTGGGGGCAAGTCCTACGAGCAGTACTTC. Amino acids: CASSPGGKSYEQYF. This rearrangement joins TRBV5-1 to TRBJ2-7; D is possibly TRBD1 (6 bases). The CDR3 is 14 residues long. Germline loops: CDR1 SGHRS, CDR2 YFSETQ. Between the trimmed V and J ends, which lost 4 bases and 1 base, there was a span of 12 bases.

The V call is TRBV6-1, the J call TRBJ2-2, with TRBD2 as a possible D gene (6 bases). Germline V gene sequence: CDR1 MNHNS, CDR2 SASEGT. The CDR3 is 17 residues long. V was pared by 4 bases and J by 3 bases, with 18 bases between. CDR3 bases: TGTGCCAGCAGTGTACTTGTAGGAGGGGTCCACACCGGGGAGCTGTTTTTT. Translation gives CASSVLVGGVHTGELFF.

This clone was observed once. V and J are TRBV6-6 and TRBJ2-3; 7 bases fit TRBD2. Unmatched junction bases numbered 12, after V lost 6 bases and J lost 6 bases. The CDR3 spans 15 residues. Germline CDR1 reads MNHNY; CDR2 reads SVGAGI (reference sequence). The CDR3 DNA sequence: TGTGCCAGCAGCCCCCAAGCGGGGAAGTCGGATACGCAGTATTTT. Amino acid sequence: CASSPQAGKSDTQYF.

This chain uses TRBV29-1 with TRBJ1-1; no reliable D call. Germline CDR1 reads SQVTM; CDR2 reads ANQGSEA. This CDR3 spans 13 amino acids. The germline V and J ends were trimmed by 4 bases and 4 bases, with 13 bases remaining between them. The CDR3 region has the DNA TGCAGCGTTGCTGCAGCTGTCGGCACTGAAGCTTTCTTT. Its translation: CSVAAAVGTEAFF.

The gene calls are TRBV5-4 and TRBJ2-2; 7 positions agree with TRBD2. Germline lookup yields CDR1 SGHNT and CDR2 YYREEE (reference sequence). V trimming: 1 base; J trimming: 4 bases; junction bases outside the gene matches: 7. The CDR3 is 16 residues long. CDR3 residues: CASSLRGGSGTGELFF. In DNA form, the CDR3 reads TGTGCCAGCAGCTTGAGGGGCGGGAGCGGCACCGGGGAGCTGTTTTTT.

The table lists this clone with a few counts. The chain has TRBV28 and TRBJ2-3, with 8 bases fitting TRBD1. The CDR3 length is 16 residues. CDR1 and CDR2 (germline): MDHEN, SYDVKM. With V trimmed by 6 bases and J by 4 bases, 12 bases remained unmatched. The CDR3 protein is CASRHTGQAWSDTQYF. The CDR3, as DNA: TGTGCCAGCAGGCACACGGGACAGGCCTGGTCAGATACGCAGTATTTT.

This sequence joins TRBV7-3 and TRBJ2-3; TRBD2 matches 8 bases. The CDR3 has 16 residues. With 5 bases clipped from V and 4 bases from J, the junction kept 11 bases outside the gene matches. The germline CDR1 and CDR2 sequences are SGHTA and FQGTGA. The CDR3 DNA sequence: TGTGCCAGCAGCCAACAAGCGGGAGAGCCCCCAGATACGCAGTATTTT. Encoded protein: CASSQQAGEPPDTQYF. Together with reference TRBV7-3 and TRBJ2-3, the CDR3 gives the full variable domain: GAGVSQTPSNKVTEKGKYVELRCDPISGHTALYWYRQSLGQGPEFLIYFQGTGAADDSGLPNDRFFAVRPEGSVSTLKIQRTERGDSAVYLCASSQQAGEPPDTQYFGPGTRLTVL.

V usage is TRBV10-2 and J usage is TRBJ1-5; 10 bases match TRBD1. Losses at the gene ends were 8 bases for V and 5 bases for J; bases not matched to a gene: 9. The CDR3 loop spans 15 amino acids. CDR1 is WSHSY, CDR2 SAAADI, per germline. CDR3 bases: TGCGCCAGCCACAGCGGACAGGGGGAGTATCAGCCCCAGCATTTT. It codes for CASHSGQGEYQPQHF.

The chain is built from TRBV10-3 and TRBJ2-1, with TRBD2 identical over 12 bases. The CDR3 contains 18 residues. After removal of 3 bases from V and 8 bases from J, the junction contained 14 bases not matched to a gene. From germline, CDR1 is ENHRY and CDR2 SYGVKD. As DNA, the CDR3 is TGTGCCATCAGTGACAGGGGACGGCTACTAGCGGGAGGTCATGAGCAGTTCTTC. Residues: CAISDRGRLLAGGHEQFF.

This chain links TRBV7-9 with TRBJ2-3; the D is unclear. With 7 bases removed from V and 3 bases from J, the gap between germline ends came to 14 bases. Looked up from germline, CDR1 is SEHNR and CDR2 is FQNEAQ (reference sequence). The CDR3 loop spans 14 amino acids. DNA of the CDR3: TGTGCCAGCATCCGGACCGGTAGGACAGATACGCAGTATTTT. This encodes CASIRTGRTDTQYF.

V is TRBV4-1 and J is TRBJ2-7, with D perhaps assigned TRBD1 or TRBD2 (5 bases each). Trimming took 0 bases from V and 10 from J, leaving 13 bases between them. Germline loops: CDR1 MGHRA, CDR2 YSYEKL. The CDR3 has 13 amino acids. CDR3 in DNA: TGCGCCAGCAGCCAAGACGGGGTCCGGGGCCAGTACTTC. Translation gives CASSQDGVRGQYF.

The chain uses TRBV4-1 and TRBJ2-2; 14 nucleotides agree with TRBD2. Losses at the gene ends were 0 bases for V and 7 bases for J; bases not matched to a gene: 10. There are 19 residues in the CDR3. CDR1 MGHRA and CDR2 YSYEKL come from the germline V gene. CDR3 nucleotides: TGCGCCAGCAGCCAAGATCTTGAGACTAGCGGGAGGGCCGGCGGGGAGCTGTTTTTT. Translated, it gives CASSQDLETSGRAGGELFF.

The V call is TRBV10-2, the J call TRBJ2-5; no clear D gene. The V gene lost 10 bases and the J gene lost 5 bases, with 11 bases spanning the gap. CDR1 and CDR2 from the germline V gene are WSHSY and SAAADI. This CDR3 has 11 residues. The CDR3 DNA follows: TGCGCCACGTCCGGCAGTGAGACCCAGTACTTC. Residues: CATSGSETQYF.

There are a few counts of this clone. Additional DNA sequences in this sample encode the identical CDR3. The chain couples TRBV19 to TRBJ1-1; the D is unclear. Germline V gene lookup returns CDR1 LNHDA and CDR2 SQIVND (reference sequence). The V and J ends lost 3 bases and 2 bases respectively, with 10 bases between them. The CDR3 runs to 14 residues. CDR3 loop: CASSIGETNTEAFF. The CDR3 coding sequence is TGTGCCAGTAGTATTGGGGAAACAAACACTGAAGCTTTCTTT. The entire variable domain, with the rest obtained from reference TRBV19 and TRBJ1-1, is as follows: DGGITQSPKYLFRKEGQNVTLSCEQNLNHDAMYWYRQDPGQGLRLIYYSQIVNDFQKGDIAEGYSVSREKKESFPLTVTSAQKNPTAFYLCASSIGETNTEAFFGQGTRLTVV.

The chain combines TRBV19 with TRBJ2-3, with TRBD2 matching over 15 bases. Trimming removed 0 bases from V and 7 bases from J; junction bases left unmatched: 5. This CDR3 is 17 amino acids long. From germline, CDR1 is LNHDA and CDR2 SQIVND (reference sequence). CDR3 bases: TGTGCCAGTAGTATAGATGGGACTAGCGGGAGGCGAAATACGCAGTATTTT. Translated: CASSIDGTSGRRNTQYF.

This clone has just one count. The chain recombines TRBV13 with TRBJ2-2, with D hard to call. With 5 bases removed from V and 2 bases from J, the gap between germline ends came to 9 bases. CDR3 length: 14 residues. CDR1 is PRHDT, CDR2 FYEKMQ, per germline (reference sequence). The CDR3: CASSPRQNTGELFF. In nucleotides, the CDR3 is TGTGCCAGCAGCCCCCGACAAAACACCGGGGAGCTGTTTTTT.

V gene TRBV9 combines with J gene TRBJ1-2; D call uncertain. The CDR3 spans 16 residues. Germline CDR1 and CDR2: SGDLS and YYNGEE. Trimming removed 0 bases at V and 7 bases at J, with 19 bases between. The CDR3 protein is CASSVAVAFGRSGYTF. CDR3 DNA sequence: TGTGCCAGCAGCGTAGCGGTGGCCTTCGGAAGAAGTGGCTACACCTTC.